Below, 25 T cell receptor beta chains from the same sample are listed, as sequenced in a study of blood T cell repertoires in COVID-19. The repertoire was sequenced with immunoSEQ multiplex PCR; TCRdb's copy has only in-frame clones and lacks some. The sample carries over 120,000 clones, roughly 88% recorded once. Sequenced material: peripheral blood. The receptors stem from a man in his 60s with active or convalescent COVID-19.

The CDR3 nucleotides are TGCGCCAGCAGTGATTTAAGCCAGGGGGAGACCCAGTACTTC. Protein sequence: CASSDLSQGETQYF. The chain has TRBV10-1 and TRBJ2-5, with a tentative D call TRBD1 (6 bases). Per germline, CDR1 WNHNN and CDR2 SYGVQD (reference sequence). The germline V and J ends were trimmed by 3 bases and 5 bases, with 13 bases remaining between them. The CDR3 is made up of 14 amino acids.

The chain uses TRBV23-1 and TRBJ1-2; D might be TRBD1 (6 bases). TRBV23-1 is an ORF, and what it does is uncertain. V was trimmed by 3 bases and J by 1 base, leaving 24 bases between them. CDR3 length equals 19 residues. This CDR3 reads CASSQYLGDTSVGNYGYTF. The CDR3, as DNA: TGCGCCAGCAGTCAGTACTTGGGGGACACCTCGGTCGGTAACTATGGCTACACCTTC.

The chain carries TRBV5-1 and TRBJ1-3; TRBD1 is a possible D gene (5 bases). The CDR3 is 14 residues long. Trimming took off 0 bases at V and 4 bases at J, with 8 bases between the two ends. CDR1 and CDR2 from the germline V gene are SGHRS and YFSETQ. The CDR3 sequence is CASSLEGNGNTIYF. The CDR3 DNA reads as TGCGCCAGCAGCTTGGAGGGGAACGGAAACACCATATATTTT.

J is TRBJ2-2 and V is TRBV12-5, with D uncertain. Trimming removed 9 bases from V and 2 bases from J, with 10 bases in between. The CDR3 totals 13 residues. Looked up from germline, CDR1 is LGHNT and CDR2 is FRNRAP. For the CDR3, the DNA is TGTGCTAGCTCCGACTCTAACACCGGGGAGCTGTTTTTT. This translates into CASSDSNTGELFF. The full variable domain, its missing parts supplied by reference TRBV12-5 and TRBJ2-2, is DARVTQTPRHKVTEMGQEVTMRCQPILGHNTVFWYRQTMMQGLELLAYFRNRAPLDDSGMPKDRFSAEMPDATLATLKIQPSEPRDSAVYFCASSDSNTGELFFGEGSRLTVL.

The V call is TRBV5-1, the J call TRBJ2-7; TRBD1 matches at 9 bases. J was trimmed by 7 bases and V by 0 bases; bases with no gene match: 11. The CDR3 runs 16 residues. Germline V gives CDR1 SGHRS, CDR2 YFSETQ. CDR3 sequence: CASSLGLQGAQWEQYF. Here the CDR3 DNA reads TGCGCCAGCAGCTTGGGGCTACAGGGGGCGCAATGGGAGCAGTACTTC.

This chain uses TRBV2 with TRBJ2-2; possibly TRBD2 for D (5 bases). From germline, CDR1 is SNHLY and CDR2 FYNNEI. This CDR3 contains 15 residues. The ends were cut back, 6 bases at V and 1 base at J, with 12 bases in the middle. In DNA form, the CDR3 reads TGTGCCAGCAGGGCCCGGACTGGGAACACCGGGGAGCTGTTTTTT. Protein product: CASRARTGNTGELFF.

This clone was detected once. This rearrangement joins TRBV5-1 to TRBJ2-2; D gene ambiguous. The CDR3 consists of 15 residues. V lost 0 bases, J lost 0 bases, and 6 bases lay in between. Germline-derived CDR1 and CDR2 are SGHRS and YFSETQ. CDR3 residues: CASSLAEANTGELFF. In DNA form, the CDR3 reads TGCGCCAGCAGCTTGGCCGAGGCGAACACCGGGGAGCTGTTTTTT.

The chain links TRBV7-9 to TRBJ2-1; a possible D gene is TRBD1 (6 bases). Germline-derived CDR1 and CDR2 are SEHNR and FQNEAQ (reference sequence). This CDR3 has 13 amino acids. The V end was cut by 5 bases, the J end by 4 bases, with 9 bases between. DNA for the CDR3: TGTGCCAGCAGCCGGGGACATTACAATGAGCAGTTCTTC. It is translated as CASSRGHYNEQFF.

This chain joins TRBV5-1 and TRBJ2-2; tentatively, D is TRBD1 (6 bases). Germline V gene lookup returns CDR1 SGHRS and CDR2 YFSETQ. V lost 5 bases and J 6 bases, leaving 11 bases between the germline ends. This CDR3 has 13 residues. In DNA form, the CDR3 reads TGCGCCAGCAGGAGAGGACAGCCCGGGGAGCTGTTTTTT. As protein: CASRRGQPGELFF.

As to this clone: Other DNA sequences in the sample encode the same CDR3. The chain is built from TRBV5-1 and TRBJ2-2; maybe TRBD2 (5 bases). Trimming left V 4 bases short and J 4 bases short, with 8 bases between. This CDR3 spans 13 amino acids. Germline V gene sequence: CDR1 SGHRS, CDR2 YFSETQ. The DNA of the CDR3 is TGCGCCAGCAGCCCGAGCGGCACCGGGGAGCTGTTTTTT. Protein product: CASSPSGTGELFF.

In its sample, this clone was seen once. V usage is TRBV7-2 and J usage is TRBJ2-2; 10 positions agree with TRBD2. Germline V gene data show CDR1 as SGHTA and CDR2 as FQGNSA. V lost 1 base, J lost 7 bases, and 6 bases stayed unmatched. CDR3 size: 16 residues. For the CDR3, the DNA is TGTGCCAGCAGCTTAGGTCTAGCGGGAGTAGGCGGGGAGCTGTTTTTT. It encodes CASSLGLAGVGGELFF. Full variable domain (outside the CDR3, taken from reference TRBV7-2 and TRBJ2-2): GAGVSQSPSNKVTEKGKDVELRCDPISGHTALYWYRQSLGQGLEFLIYFQGNSAPDKSGLPSDRFSAERTGGSVSTLTIQRTQQEDSAVYLCASSLGLAGVGGELFFGEGSRLTVL.

The chain employs TRBV5-6 and TRBJ2-7; D possibly corresponds to TRBD2 (5 bases). Per germline, CDR1 SGHDT and CDR2 YYEEEE. There are 12 residues in the CDR3. The germline V and J ends were trimmed by 2 bases and 5 bases, with 8 bases remaining between them. DNA for the CDR3: TGTGCCAGCAGCTTTATGAGGGACGAGCAGTACGTC. It codes for CASSFMRDEQYV.

This chain uses TRBV19 with TRBJ1-5; TRBD1 agrees at 10 bases. Germline V gives CDR1 LNHDA, CDR2 SQIVND (reference sequence). V trimming: 4 bases; J trimming: 0 bases; junction bases outside the gene matches: 3. The CDR3 runs to 16 residues. CDR3 region: CASSKDRGISNQPQHF. For the CDR3, the DNA is TGTGCCAGTAGTAAGGACAGGGGGATTAGCAATCAGCCCCAGCATTTT.

This chain links TRBV4-1 with TRBJ1-3; TRBD1 is a possible D gene (5 bases). The CDR3 spans 13 residues. V shed 0 bases and J shed 7 bases, with 7 bases lying between them. Germline-derived CDR1 and CDR2 are MGHRA and YSYEKL. The CDR3 nucleotides are TGCGCCAGCAGCCAAGACAGGGTGAACACCATATATTTT. It is translated as CASSQDRVNTIYF.

This chain joins TRBV5-1 and TRBJ2-2; D is possibly TRBD2 (6 bases). The length of the CDR3 is 16 residues. Germline-derived CDR1 and CDR2 are SGHRS and YFSETQ. V lost 4 bases and J 7 bases, leaving 20 bases between the germline ends. In DNA form, the CDR3 reads TGCGCCAGCAGCACCCTGGGCCAGTCGGGGGTCGGGGAGCTGTTTTTT. It yields the protein CASSTLGQSGVGELFF. Complete variable domain (other parts from reference TRBV5-1 and TRBJ2-2): KAGVTQTPRYLIKTRGQQVTLSCSPISGHRSVSWYQQTPGQGLQFLFEYFSETQRNKGNFPGRFSGRQFSNSRSEMNVSTLELGDSALYLCASSTLGQSGVGELFFGEGSRLTVL.

The rearrangement joins TRBV2 to TRBJ2-2; D remains unclear. Germline V lookup: CDR1 SNHLY, CDR2 FYNNEI. This CDR3 region has 12 residues. V was clipped by 7 bases and J by 3 bases, with 6 bases between them. CDR3 coding DNA: TGTGCCAGCATTCTCGACACCGGGGAGCTGTTTTTT. Amino acid sequence: CASILDTGELFF.

The rearrangement uses TRBV7-2 and TRBJ2-1; 8 bases align to TRBD2. The V and J ends lost 8 bases and 9 bases, in that order; junction bases with no gene match: 12. The length of the CDR3 is 14 residues. Germline assignment: CDR1 SGHTA and CDR2 FQGNSA. The CDR3 DNA reads as TGTGCCAGCGGCCCGGGGGGGTCTGTCTTTGAGCAGTTCTTC. Its translation is CASGPGGSVFEQFF.

The CDR3 DNA sequence: TGCGCCAGCAGCTTGGCGTCTGTCTACCAAGAGACCCAGTACTTC. It specifies CASSLASVYQETQYF. The chain carries TRBV5-1 and TRBJ2-5; D not resolved. CDR3 length equals 15 residues. The germline gives CDR1 SGHRS, CDR2 YFSETQ. V was clipped by 0 bases and J by 0 bases, with 9 bases between them.

The table lists this clone with a count of one. The chain is built from TRBV5-1 and TRBJ1-1, with 8 bases identical to TRBD1. After removal of 0 bases from V and 2 bases from J, the junction contained 3 bases not matched to a gene. The CDR3 contains 15 residues. Germline lookup yields CDR1 SGHRS and CDR2 YFSETQ. The CDR3 loop reads CASSLEQGVNTEAFF. CDR3 DNA sequence: TGCGCCAGCAGCTTGGAACAGGGGGTCAACACTGAAGCTTTCTTT.

The chain is built from TRBV16 and TRBJ1-5; D call uncertain. V was cut by 0 bases and J by 4 bases, with 7 bases left in between. This CDR3 is built from 14 residues. Per germline, CDR1 KGHSY and CDR2 FQNENV. The CDR3 protein is CASSQSALNQPQHF. DNA of the CDR3: TGTGCCAGCAGCCAATCGGCACTAAATCAGCCCCAGCATTTT.

V and J are TRBV20-1 and TRBJ1-2; 9 positions match TRBD1. Germline assignment: CDR1 DFQATT and CDR2 SNEGSKA (reference sequence). The CDR3 is made up of 14 amino acids. J gave up 6 bases and V 3 bases, and 8 bases lay outside the gene matches. The CDR3 DNA follows: TGCAGTGCTAGTCCCTGGGACAGGGTTAATGGCTACACCTTC. Protein: CSASPWDRVNGYTF.

V usage is TRBV2 and J usage is TRBJ2-3, with TRBD2 as a possible D gene (5 bases). The CDR3 is 14 amino acids. From germline, CDR1 is SNHLY and CDR2 FYNNEI. Trimming pared 5 bases from V and 2 bases from J, leaving 11 bases between. CDR3 DNA: TGTGCCAGCAGTCGCCAGCGGAACACAGATACGCAGTATTTT. Protein sequence: CASSRQRNTDTQYF.

This clone has just one count. The chain employs TRBV12-3 or TRBV12-4 and TRBJ2-1; 7 bases are a match to TRBD1. J lost 6 bases, V lost 5 bases, and 4 bases had no gene match. CDR3 size: 13 residues. In DNA, the CDR3 is TGTGCCAGCAGTCCAGACAGGGTCAATGAGCAGTTCTTC. This sequence encodes CASSPDRVNEQFF.

The chain recombines TRBV24-1 with TRBJ2-5; 7 positions match TRBD2. CDR3 size: 15 residues. Germline V gene data show CDR1 as KGHDR and CDR2 as SFDVKD. V trimming: 0 bases; J trimming: 3 bases; junction bases outside the gene matches: 3. The CDR3 here is CATSDLGLEEETQYF. For the CDR3, the DNA is TGTGCCACCAGTGATTTGGGACTAGAGGAAGAGACCCAGTACTTC.

This clone was observed once. The chain has TRBV4-3 and TRBJ1-4, with D possibly TRBD1 on 6 matching bases. The germline V gene encodes CDR1 LGHNA and CDR2 YSLEER. Trimming shortened V by 4 bases and J by 6 bases, and 24 bases separated the two germline ends. The CDR3 loop spans 18 amino acids. The CDR3 loop is CASSPGIHLQGGDEKLFF. DNA of the CDR3: TGCGCCAGCAGCCCGGGAATCCACTTACAGGGAGGGGATGAAAAACTGTTTTTT.